The 13 T cell receptor beta chains given below trace back to one sample, sequenced in a study of T cells in Graves' hyperthyroidism and ophthalmopathy. Amplified TCR beta CDR3 regions came from RNA transcripts. The HTBI set primed first-round TCR CDR3 RT-PCR. MiXCR, applied by TCRdb to the multiplex PCR reads, yields one record per CDR3 protein. The table shows under 400,000 distinct CDR3 sequences, with roughly 18% occurring only once. The specimen sequenced was blood. These TCRs come from a woman aged 40 to 50 with Graves' ophthalmopathy.

Many counts were recorded for this clonotype. The chain links TRBV29-1 to TRBJ2-6; TRBD2 might be the D (6 bases). The CDR3 is made up of 14 amino acids. Germline CDR1 reads SQVTM; CDR2 reads ANQGSEA. Deletions cut 4 bases from V and 1 base from J, with 8 bases between. The CDR3 DNA is TGCAGCGTTGTCGGGGGTTCTGGGGCCAACGTCCTGACTTTC. Translated: CSVVGGSGANVLTF.

This clonotype appeared many times. The V gene is TRBV28, the J gene TRBJ2-2; no clear D gene. Germline V gene data show CDR1 as MDHEN and CDR2 as SYDVKM. The V and J ends lost 6 bases and 5 bases respectively, with 7 bases between them. There are 12 residues in the CDR3. CDR3 sequence: CASSPRTGELFF. For the CDR3, the DNA is TGTGCCAGCAGCCCTCGGACCGGGGAGCTGTTTTTT.

The chain recombines TRBV20-1 with TRBJ2-7, with D perhaps TRBD1 (6 bases). The CDR3 runs 14 residues. The ends were cut back, 3 bases at V and 7 bases at J, with 19 bases in the middle. Germline loops: CDR1 DFQATT, CDR2 SNEGSKA (reference sequence). CDR3 in amino acids: CSASRTGGAGEQYF. For the CDR3, the DNA is TGCAGTGCTAGTAGGACTGGGGGCGCGGGTGAGCAGTACTTC.

This clonotype appeared many times. The chain carries TRBV4-1 and TRBJ1-1; no reliable D call. The ends were cut back, 8 bases at V and 0 bases at J, with 16 bases in the middle. Per the germline V gene, CDR1 is MGHRA and CDR2 is YSYEKL. There are 15 residues in the CDR3. The CDR3: CASAEGAQVNTEAFF. CDR3 sequence (DNA): TGCGCCAGCGCGGAGGGTGCTCAGGTGAACACTGAAGCTTTCTTT.

The rearrangement joins TRBV28 to TRBJ1-2; no firm D call. The CDR3 has 14 residues. CDR1 and CDR2 from the germline V gene are MDHEN and SYDVKM. The germline V and J ends were trimmed by 10 bases and 1 base, with 16 bases remaining between them. CDR3 bases: TGTGCCACGTCCGGATGGACGGATAACTATGGCTACACCTTC. It codes for CATSGWTDNYGYTF.

The J gene is TRBJ1-6, the V gene TRBV30; D not certain. The germline gives CDR1 GTSNPN, CDR2 SVGIG (reference sequence). The V end was cut by 5 bases, the J end by 0 bases, with 5 bases between. The CDR3 runs 13 residues. CDR3 bases: TGTGCCTGGCAGAACTCCTATAATTCACCCCTCCACTTT. Its protein is CAWQNSYNSPLHF.

In its sample, this clonotype was seen many times. The rearrangement uses TRBV28 and TRBJ2-7, with unresolved D. There are 15 residues in the CDR3. Germline CDR1 MDHEN, CDR2 SYDVKM. Trimming took 4 bases from V and 0 from J, leaving 13 bases between them. The CDR3 DNA is TGTGCCAGCAGTTATAGACACCTTACCTCCTACGAGCAGTACTTC. Translated: CASSYRHLTSYEQYF.

This clonotype was observed at least ten times. CDR3 region: CASSLNWGTPYEQYF. CDR3 DNA: TGCGCCAGCAGCTTGAACTGGGGCACACCCTACGAGCAGTACTTC. The V gene is TRBV5-1, the J gene TRBJ2-7, with D perhaps matching TRBD1 (5 bases). Germline assignment: CDR1 SGHRS and CDR2 YFSETQ. With 1 base removed from V and 2 bases from J, the gap between germline ends came to 13 bases. This CDR3 is 15 amino acids long.

This clonotype was recorded many times. This rearrangement joins TRBV30 to TRBJ1-3; a weak D match, TRBD1 (5 bases). Germline V gives CDR1 GTSNPN, CDR2 SVGIG (reference sequence). The CDR3 has 13 residues. The germline V and J ends were trimmed by 5 bases and 9 bases, with 17 bases remaining between them. The CDR3 DNA reads as TGTGCCTGGCTCCATGGAGCCGGGGGCACCATATATTTT. This translates into CAWLHGAGGTIYF.

The sample holds a few counts of this clonotype. This clone may be a read error of a much larger clone one base away. The rearrangement links TRBV7-8 to TRBJ2-7; D gene ambiguous. In germline, CDR1 is SGHVS, CDR2 FQNEAQ. The CDR3 covers 13 residues. The CDR3 reads CPSRQPPRDEQYF. The DNA for the CDR3 is TGTCCCAGCAGACAACCTCCTAGAGACGAGCAGTACTTC.

This clonotype was seen repeatedly, ten times or more. This chain joins TRBV9 and TRBJ1-1; D gene uncertain. Germline V CDR1 and CDR2: SGDLS, YYNGEE. The CDR3 length is 14 residues. The V end lost 1 base, the J end lost 1 base, and 8 bases lay between the germline ends. The CDR3 spells CASSVMERNTEAFF. The CDR3 DNA is TGTGCCAGCAGCGTAATGGAACGGAACACTGAAGCTTTCTTT.

The chain carries TRBV7-2 and TRBJ1-3, with 11 bases lining up with TRBD1. The germline V gene has CDR1 SGHTA and CDR2 FQGNSA. The CDR3 is 13 residues long. With V trimmed by 5 bases and J by 8 bases, 2 bases remained unmatched. The CDR3 DNA is TGTGCCAGCAGCATGGGACAGGGGGACACCATATATTTT. Amino acid sequence: CASSMGQGDTIYF. The full variable domain, rest sourced from reference TRBV7-2 and TRBJ1-3, is GAGVSQSPSNKVTEKGKDVELRCDPISGHTALYWYRQSLGQGLEFLIYFQGNSAPDKSGLPSDRFSAERTGGSVSTLTIQRTQQEDSAVYLCASSMGQGDTIYFGEGSWLTVV.

This clonotype was detected many times. The rearrangement joins TRBV19 to TRBJ2-7, with D possibly matching TRBD1 (6 bases). V lost 3 bases and J lost 3, with 12 bases in between. Germline CDR1 LNHDA, CDR2 SQIVND (reference sequence). CDR3 size: 14 residues. As DNA, the CDR3 is TGTGCCAGTAGTATGGACAGCAACGACTACGAGCAGTACTTC. Translated, it gives CASSMDSNDYEQYF.